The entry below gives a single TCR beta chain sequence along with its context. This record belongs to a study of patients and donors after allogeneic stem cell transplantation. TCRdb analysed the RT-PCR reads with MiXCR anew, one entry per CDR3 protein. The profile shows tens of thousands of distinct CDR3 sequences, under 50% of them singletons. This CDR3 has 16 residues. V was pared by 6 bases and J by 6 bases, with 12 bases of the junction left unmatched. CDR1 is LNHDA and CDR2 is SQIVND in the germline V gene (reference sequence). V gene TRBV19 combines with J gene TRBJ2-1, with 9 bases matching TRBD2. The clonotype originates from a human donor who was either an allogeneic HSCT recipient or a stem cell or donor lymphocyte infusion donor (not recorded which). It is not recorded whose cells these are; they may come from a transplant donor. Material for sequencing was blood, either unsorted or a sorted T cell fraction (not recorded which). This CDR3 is CASRNLPGLAANEQFF. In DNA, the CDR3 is TGTGCCAGTAGGAACCTCCCGGGACTAGCCGCCAATGAGCAGTTCTTC.